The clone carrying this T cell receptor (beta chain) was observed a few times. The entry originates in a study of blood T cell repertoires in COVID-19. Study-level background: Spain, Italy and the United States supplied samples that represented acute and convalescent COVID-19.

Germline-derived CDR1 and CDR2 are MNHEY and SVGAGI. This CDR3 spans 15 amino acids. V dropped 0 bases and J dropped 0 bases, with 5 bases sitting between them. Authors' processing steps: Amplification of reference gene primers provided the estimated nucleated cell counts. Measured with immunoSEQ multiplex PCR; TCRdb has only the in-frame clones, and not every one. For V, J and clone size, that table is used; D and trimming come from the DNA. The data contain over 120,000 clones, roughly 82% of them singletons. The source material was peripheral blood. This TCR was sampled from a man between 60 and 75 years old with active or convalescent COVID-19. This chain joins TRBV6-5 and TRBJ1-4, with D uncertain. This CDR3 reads CASSYSYATNEKLFF. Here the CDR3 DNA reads TGTGCCAGCAGTTACTCGTATGCAACTAATGAAAAACTGTTTTTT.